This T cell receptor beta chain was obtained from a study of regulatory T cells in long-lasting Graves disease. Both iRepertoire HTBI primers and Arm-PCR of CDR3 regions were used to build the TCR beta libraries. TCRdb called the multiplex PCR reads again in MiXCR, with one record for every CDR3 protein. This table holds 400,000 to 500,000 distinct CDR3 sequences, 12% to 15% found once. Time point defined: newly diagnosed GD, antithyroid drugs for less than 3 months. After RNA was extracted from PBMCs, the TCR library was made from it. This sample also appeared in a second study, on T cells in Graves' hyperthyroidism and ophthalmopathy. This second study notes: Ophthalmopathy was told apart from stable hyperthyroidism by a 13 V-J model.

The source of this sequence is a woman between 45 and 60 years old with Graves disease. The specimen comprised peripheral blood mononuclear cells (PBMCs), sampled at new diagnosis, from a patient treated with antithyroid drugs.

The CDR3 nucleotides read TGTGCCAGCAGCTTAGTGGCCGGGACTCTCTCTACCGGGGAGCTGTTTTTT. Protein product: CASSLVAGTLSTGELFF. This chain joins TRBV7-9 and TRBJ2-2, with a tentative D call TRBD2 (6 bases). This CDR3 has 17 amino acids. In germline, CDR1 is SEHNR, CDR2 FQNEAQ (reference sequence). Trimming took 1 base from V and 5 from J, leaving 17 bases between them.